This T cell receptor (beta chain) was profiled in a study of T cell responses to AZD1222 COVID-19 vaccine. The table came from immunoSEQ multiplex PCR; TCRdb's copy has only in-frame clones and leaves some out. Here the sample spans about 100,000 clones, 87% being singletons. The V gene end was trimmed by 8 bases and the J gene end by 1 base; junction bases not matched to a gene: 6. This CDR3 is 14 amino acids long. Germline CDR1 is SGHAT and CDR2 is FQNNGV. The genes are TRBV11-2 and TRBJ2-7; 9 bases match TRBD1. This sequence originates from an adult who received the AZD1222 COVID-19 vaccine. Sequenced material: peripheral blood, taken 28 days after the second AZD1222 dose. The CDR3 nucleotides are TGTGCCAGCCGCCAGGACAGGGGTTCCTACGAGCAGTACTTC. Protein sequence: CASRQDRGSYEQYF.